The rows below give T cell receptor beta chains drawn from one sample of a study of blood T cells in healthy people across ages. TCRdb used MiXCR to reprocess the 5' RACE reads, holding one entry per CDR3 protein. The sample carries about 1.8 million distinct CDR3 sequences, about 50% recorded once. The sequenced sample consisted of blood. The receptors come from a woman in her thirties or forties in good health. Each CDR3 is given with its conserved first and last residue. The D gene is left open where the match is weak. The listing skips clone size in some rows; elsewhere it reads once, few, many or a size class.

J: TRBJ2-3
V: TRBV20-1
size: few
D: -
CDR3: CSARLGPNTQYF
DNA: TGCAGTGCTAGACTAGGCCCTAATACGCAGTATTTT

J: TRBJ1-4
V: TRBV7-9
size: -
D: -
CDR3: CASSFPDRRSEKLFF
DNA: TGTGCCAGCAGCTTCCCAGACAGGAGGAGTGAAAAACTGTTTTTT

J: TRBJ2-1
V: TRBV20-1
size: once
D: -
CDR3: CSARPLDSYNEQFF
DNA: TGCAGTGCTAGGCCCCTCGACAGTTACAATGAGCAGTTCTTC

J: TRBJ2-7
V: TRBV6-2/TRBV6-3
size: -
D: TRBD1
CDR3: CATVGDRGFLQQYF
DNA: TGTGCCACCGTCGGGGACAGGGGCTTTTTGCAGCAGTACTTC

J: TRBJ2-4
V: TRBV2
size: -
D: -
CDR3: CASSVYKGFDIQYF
DNA: TGTGCCAGTAGTGTATATAAAGGCTTCGACATTCAGTACTTC

J: TRBJ2-5
V: TRBV7-9
size: -
D: -
CDR3: CASSLEWETGAPQETQYF
DNA: TGTGCCAGCAGCTTAGAATGGGAGACCGGGGCCCCCCAAGAGACCCAGTACTTC

J: TRBJ1-5
V: TRBV29-1
size: few
D: -
CDR3: CSVQGMGQPQHF
DNA: TGCAGCGTTCAGGGGATGGGTCAGCCCCAGCATTTT

J: TRBJ2-5
V: TRBV20-1
size: -
D: TRBD1
CDR3: CSAAPPAGGRETQYF
DNA: TGCAGTGCTGCCCCCCCCGCAGGGGGCAGGGAGACCCAGTACTTC

J: TRBJ2-3
V: TRBV4-2
size: -
D: TRBD2
CDR3: CASSQASAGGYYTQYF
DNA: TGTGCCAGCAGCCAAGCTTCAGCGGGGGGGTACTATACGCAGTATTTT

J: TRBJ2-5
V: TRBV11-1
size: -
D: -
CDR3: CASTRGASGQETQYF
DNA: TGTGCCAGCACACGAGGAGCTTCGGGGCAAGAGACCCAGTACTTC

J: TRBJ1-2
V: TRBV29-1
size: -
D: -
CDR3: CSAQGDYGYTF
DNA: TGCAGCGCGCAGGGTGACTATGGCTACACCTTC

J: TRBJ2-3
V: TRBV28
size: -
D: -
CDR3: CASSKGPTENTQYF
DNA: TGTGCCAGCAGTAAGGGCCCTACAGAGAATACGCAGTATTTT

J: TRBJ1-1
V: TRBV29-1
size: few
D: -
CDR3: CSVELDNTEAFF
DNA: TGCAGCGTTGAATTAGATAACACTGAAGCTTTCTTT

J: TRBJ2-7
V: TRBV5-1
size: -
D: -
CDR3: CASSLGGLREQYF
DNA: TGCGCCAGCAGCTTGGGGGGGCTTAGGGAGCAGTACTTC

J: TRBJ2-7
V: TRBV5-1
size: -
D: -
CDR3: CASKYETGSSYEQYF
DNA: TGCGCCAGCAAATACGAAACAGGGTCTAGCTACGAGCAGTACTTC

J: TRBJ2-1
V: TRBV7-9
size: -
D: -
CDR3: CASSLVQGTNNEQFF
DNA: TGTGCCAGCAGCTTAGTCCAGGGGACCAACAATGAGCAGTTCTTC

J: TRBJ2-7
V: TRBV6-1
size: few
D: -
CDR3: CASRNIGGADEQYF
DNA: TGTGCCAGCAGAAATATAGGGGGGGCGGACGAGCAGTACTTC

J: TRBJ2-5
V: TRBV7-9
size: few
D: TRBD2
CDR3: CASSFQSGGAMETQYF
DNA: TGTGCCAGCAGCTTCCAGAGCGGGGGGGCAATGGAGACCCAGTACTTC

J: TRBJ2-7
V: TRBV7-2
size: -
D: TRBD2
CDR3: CASSLGVVGGEQYF
DNA: TGTGCCAGCAGCTTAGGAGTAGTGGGGGGGGAGCAGTACTTC

J: TRBJ1-5
V: TRBV3-1
size: -
D: -
CDR3: CASSHYYSNQPQHF
DNA: TGTGCCAGCAGCCATTACTATAGCAATCAGCCCCAGCATTTT

J: TRBJ2-1
V: TRBV18
size: -
D: TRBD2
CDR3: CASSLTSGTLNPNEQFF
DNA: TGTGCCAGCTCACTAACTAGCGGGACTCTAAACCCGAATGAGCAGTTCTTC

J: TRBJ2-7
V: TRBV28
size: few
D: -
CDR3: CASSLETEVYEQYF
DNA: TGTGCCAGCAGTCTAGAGACCGAGGTCTACGAGCAGTACTTC

J: TRBJ2-3
V: TRBV6-5
size: -
D: TRBD1
CDR3: CASSPTGTVADTQYF
DNA: TGTGCCAGCAGTCCTACAGGGACAGTGGCAGATACGCAGTATTTT

J: TRBJ2-5
V: TRBV27
size: few
D: -
CDR3: CASSMRQGGETQYF
DNA: TGTGCCAGCAGTATGCGACAGGGAGGAGAGACCCAGTACTTC

J: TRBJ2-1
V: TRBV20-1
size: few
D: -
CDR3: CSASRGSARDEQFF
DNA: TGCAGTGCTAGCCGAGGTAGCGCCAGGGATGAGCAGTTCTTC